Listed below are T cell receptor beta chains from one sample, sequenced in a study of blood T cell repertoires in COVID-19. TCRdb keeps only in-frame clones here, not all; method: immunoSEQ multiplex PCR. The table lists roughly 250,000 clones, approximately 92% of them singletons. The sequenced sample consisted of PBMCs or T cells enriched from blood (not recorded which). The origin of the receptors is a young woman who had recovered from COVID-19. Each CDR3 is given with its conserved first and last residue. Fields, in order: V gene, J gene, clone size, D gene, CDR3 protein, CDR3 DNA. The D gene is left open where the match is weak. Some rows mark clone size as missing; the rest say once, few, many or name a class of expanded clone.

TRBV28,TRBJ1-6,.,.,CASSFLRLGGDSPLHF,TGTGCCAGCAGTTTTCTAAGGTTAGGGGGGGATTCACCCCTCCACTTT
TRBV9,TRBJ1-1,.,TRBD1,CASSAGQLNTEAFF,TGTGCCAGCAGCGCGGGACAGTTGAACACTGAAGCTTTCTTT
TRBV5-4,TRBJ2-1,.,.,CASSVDRYEQFF,TGTGCCAGCAGCGTTGACAGATATGAGCAGTTCTTC
TRBV18,TRBJ2-5,.,TRBD1,CASSPTGGFRETQYF,TGTGCCAGCTCACCCACAGGGGGATTCAGGGAGACCCAGTACTTC
TRBV14,TRBJ1-2,.,.,CASSQDLRRGGYTF,TGTGCCAGCAGCCAAGATCTACGAAGGGGCGGCTACACCTTC
TRBV10-2,TRBJ2-7,.,.,CASSGGSYEQYF,TGCGCCAGCAGTGGCGGCTCCTACGAGCAGTACTTC
TRBV30,TRBJ1-5,.,.,CAWSPPGGLGQPQHF,TGTGCCTGGAGCCCCCCGGGAGGGTTAGGTCAGCCCCAGCATTTT
TRBV28,TRBJ2-7,once,TRBD1,CASRRDGTGGSYEQYF,TGTGCCAGCAGGAGAGACGGGACAGGGGGCTCCTACGAGCAGTACTTC
TRBV6-5,TRBJ1-5,once,.,CASSYSEGQPQHF,TGTGCCAGCAGTTATAGTGAGGGTCAGCCCCAGCATTTT
TRBV4-1,TRBJ1-6,once,.,CASSQTSVNSPLHF,TGCGCCAGCAGCCAGACAAGTGTTAATTCACCCCTCCACTTT
TRBV19,TRBJ2-7,few,.,CASSFSGSSYEQYF,TGTGCCAGTAGTTTTAGCGGTAGCTCCTACGAGCAGTACTTC
TRBV10-3,TRBJ2-1,.,.,CAISEREQSNEQFF,TGTGCCATCAGTGAAAGGGAGCAGAGCAATGAGCAGTTCTTC
TRBV19,TRBJ2-7,.,.,CASSAGRISYEQYF,TGTGCCAGTAGCGCGGGACGGATCTCCTACGAGCAGTACTTC
TRBV23-1,TRBJ1-5,.,TRBD1,CASSPNRGRRAQPQHF,TGCGCCAGCAGTCCCAACAGGGGGCGGAGGGCTCAGCCCCAGCATTTT
TRBV6-1,TRBJ1-4,.,TRBD1,CASSELIRDSDEKLFF,TGTGCCAGCAGTGAGCTTATCCGGGACAGTGATGAAAAACTGTTTTTT
TRBV19,TRBJ2-3,.,.,CASSGGGTDTQYF,TGTGCCAGTAGTGGAGGGGGCACAGATACGCAGTATTTT
TRBV5-1,TRBJ1-3,.,.,CASSLETDRPGNTIYF,TGCGCCAGCAGCTTGGAAACAGACCGACCTGGAAACACCATATATTTT
TRBV6-5,TRBJ2-3,.,.,CASSYSQVNADTQYF,TGTGCCAGCAGTTACTCCCAGGTTAACGCAGATACGCAGTATTTT
TRBV5-1,TRBJ1-6,.,TRBD1,CASSLYRTGANSPLHF,TGCGCCAGCAGCTTGTATCGGACAGGGGCTAATTCACCCCTCCACTTT
TRBV19,TRBJ1-5,once,.,CASSTRTANQPQHF,TGTGCCAGTAGTACCCGGACAGCGAATCAGCCCCAGCATTTT
TRBV5-1,TRBJ2-1,.,.,CASSLPASDEQFF,TGCGCCAGCAGCCTGCCTGCCAGTGATGAGCAGTTCTTC